What follows describes a single T cell receptor beta chain. After removal of 6 bases from V and 1 base from J, the junction contained 1 base not matched to a gene. The CDR3 sequence is 13 residues long. The germline CDR1 and CDR2 sequences are MNHEY and SVGAGI. The data were obtained in a study of blood T cell repertoires in COVID-19. Study as a whole: Spain, Italy and the United States supplied samples that represented acute and convalescent COVID-19.

The repertoire was sequenced with immunoSEQ multiplex PCR; TCRdb's copy has only in-frame clones and lacks some. Of some 83,000 clones in the sample, approximately 86% are singletons; the top ten hold 8%. The rearrangement joins TRBV6-5 to TRBJ2-7; 9 bases agree with TRBD1. The receptor was isolated from an elderly man with active or convalescent COVID-19. Sequenced: peripheral blood. The CDR3 DNA reads as TGTGCCAGCAGGACAGGGGGTTCCTACGAGCAGTACGTC. Its protein product is CASRTGGSYEQYV.